This record covers a single T cell receptor beta chain. Its cognate antigen is unknown. At one end the junction does not follow the germline gene, possibly because of a read error. These data originate in a study of cytomegalovirus exposure and HLA in healthy donors. Across the study: The early release's HLA-typed donors yielded tens of millions of unique TCRs.

Whole-study findings and limits: It emerged from a later analysis that several of the most significant clusters appeared to be linked to common viral pathogens. Approximately 160 TCR beta chains were listed as cytomegalovirus-associated.

A multiplex PCR was run with 60 Vbeta primers and 13 Jbeta primers. TCRdb's table, derived via immunoSEQ multiplex PCR, lists solely in-frame clones and lacks some. The table lists around 210,000 clones, 79% of them singletons. Germline CDR1 and CDR2: KGHSH and LQKENI. CDR3 length: 14 amino acids. This receptor was identified in a male donor in good health and CMV-seropositive. Source material: PBMCs. This chain uses TRBV18 with TRBJ2-1; D gene ambiguous. The DNA for the CDR3 is TGTGCCAGCTCATCACCGAGGAGCTACAATGAGCAGTTCTTC. Translating it yields CASSSPRSYNEQFF. The full variable domain, completed using reference TRBV18 and TRBJ2-1, is NAGVMQNPRHLVRRRGQEARLRCSPMKGHSHVYWYRQLPEEGLKFMVYLQKENIIDESGMPKERFSAEFPKEGPSILRIQQVVRGDSAAYFCASSSPRSYNEQFFGPGTRLTVL.